Listed below are T cell receptor beta chains from one sample, sequenced in a study of cytomegalovirus exposure and HLA in healthy donors. Measured with immunoSEQ multiplex PCR; TCRdb has only the in-frame clones, and not every one. This sample carries roughly 150,000 clones, around 86% of them seen once, and the ten largest clones take about 2.3%. The sample was PBMCs. The origin of the receptors is a male donor in good health and CMV-seronegative. Each CDR3 is given with its conserved first and last residue. D genes are given only for firm matches. Size is omitted from some rows. Given values are once, few, many or a class for expanded clones.

v_gene	abundance	j_gene	d_gene	CDR3aa	CDR3nt
TRBV11-2	-	TRBJ1-3	-	CASSFPTRRSGNTIYF	TGTGCCAGCAGCTTCCCGACACGCCGCTCTGGAAACACCATATATTTT
TRBV6-5	-	TRBJ2-2	TRBD1	CASSYQGQGHGELFF	TGTGCCAGCAGTTACCAAGGACAGGGGCACGGGGAGCTGTTTTTT
TRBV25-1	-	TRBJ2-3	-	CASSEPGGVGTDTQYF	TGTGCCAGCAGTGAACCAGGCGGGGTGGGGACAGATACGCAGTATTTT
TRBV25-1	-	TRBJ2-1	-	CASSEAKSGEQFF	TGTGCCAGCAGTGAGGCCAAGTCTGGTGAGCAGTTCTTC
TRBV7-2	-	TRBJ2-7	-	CASSYSLTGAYEQYF	TGTGCCAGCAGCTATTCTCTGACAGGAGCCTACGAGCAGTACTTC
TRBV19	-	TRBJ2-5	-	CASRNRGQETQYF	TGTGCCAGTAGGAATCGGGGCCAAGAGACCCAGTACTTC
TRBV6-5	once	TRBJ2-3	TRBD1	CASSYTTGQIRDTQYF	TGTGCCAGCAGTTACACTACGGGACAGATACGAGATACGCAGTATTTT
TRBV27	-	TRBJ1-1	-	CASSLGTRTEAFF	TGTGCCAGCAGTTTAGGTACGCGCACTGAAGCTTTCTTT
TRBV6-5	-	TRBJ2-2	-	CASSAWGGTTGELFF	TGTGCCAGCAGCGCTTGGGGCGGGACCACCGGGGAGCTGTTTTTT
TRBV4-1	many	TRBJ1-5	TRBD1	CASSLTGGSRQPQHF	TGCGCCAGCAGCCTAACAGGGGGCTCACGACAGCCCCAGCATTTT
TRBV7-2	few	TRBJ1-4	-	CASSFGQGFEKLFF	TGTGCCAGCAGCTTCGGGCAGGGCTTTGAAAAACTGTTTTTT
TRBV9	once	TRBJ1-2	-	CASSVAQGPYGYTF	TGTGCCAGCAGCGTAGCACAGGGTCCCTATGGCTACACCTTC
TRBV9	-	TRBJ1-1	-	CASSVKPGETEAFF	TGTGCCAGCAGCGTCAAGCCCGGTGAGACTGAAGCTTTCTTT
TRBV10-2	-	TRBJ1-5	-	CASSDPQGWQPQHF	TGCGCCAGCAGTGATCCGCAGGGCTGGCAGCCCCAGCATTTT
TRBV7-2	-	TRBJ2-7	-	CASSISSYEQYF	TGTGCCAGCAGCATCAGCTCCTACGAGCAGTACTTC
TRBV7-6	-	TRBJ2-7	-	CASSFQPGYEQYF	TGTGCCAGCAGCTTCCAGCCGGGGTACGAGCAGTACTTC
TRBV4-1	-	TRBJ1-5	-	CASSRSEQTNQPQHF	TGCGCCAGCAGCCGGTCCGAACAGACCAATCAGCCCCAGCATTTT
TRBV21-1	once	TRBJ1-5	-	CASSKMGRGGSDNQPQHF	TGTGCCAGCAGCAAAATGGGGCGAGGGGGAAGTGACAATCAGCCCCAGCATTTT
TRBV19	-	TRBJ2-5	-	CASSTGSETQYF	TGTGCCAGTAGTACAGGTTCGGAGACCCAGTACTTC
TRBV27	-	TRBJ1-2	-	CASTLAGGNYGYTF	TGTGCCAGCACCCTGGCGGGGGGTAACTATGGCTACACCTTC
TRBV30	once	TRBJ2-3	-	CAWSPRLGVTDTQYF	TGTGCCTGGAGTCCCCGTCTAGGGGTCACAGATACGCAGTATTTT
TRBV29-1	-	TRBJ2-1	TRBD2	CSVDLGRGGNEQFF	TGCAGCGTTGATCTGGGACGGGGGGGGAATGAGCAGTTCTTC
TRBV4-1	-	TRBJ2-1	TRBD2	CASSSGGEQFF	TGCGCCAGCAGCTCCGGGGGGGAGCAGTTCTTC
TRBV2	few	TRBJ1-2	TRBD1	CASRAGTGVKHGYTF	TGTGCCAGCAGGGCCGGGACAGGGGTGAAGCATGGCTACACCTTC
TRBV11-2	-	TRBJ2-1	TRBD2	CASSLGGGSYNEQFF	TGTGCCAGCAGCTTAGGGGGGGGCTCCTACAATGAGCAGTTCTTC
TRBV19	-	TRBJ1-1	-	CASSVTRDTGNTEAFF	TGTGCCAGTAGTGTTACCCGGGACACCGGTAACACTGAAGCTTTCTTT
TRBV6-4	-	TRBJ1-6	-	CASSDYSWNSPLHF	TGTGCCAGCAGTGACTACTCGTGGAATTCACCCCTCCACTTT
TRBV6-1	-	TRBJ1-1	TRBD1	CASSRDSWNTEAFF	TGTGCCAGCAGTAGGGACAGCTGGAACACTGAAGCTTTCTTT
TRBV7-8	-	TRBJ2-1	-	CASNWGVTSYNEQFF	TGTGCCAGCAACTGGGGGGTTACCTCCTACAATGAGCAGTTCTTC
TRBV9	-	TRBJ2-5	TRBD2	CASSEGSGGNQETQYF	TGTGCCAGCAGCGAGGGGAGCGGGGGTAACCAAGAGACCCAGTACTTC
TRBV7-2	few	TRBJ1-1	-	CASSLIVGREAFF	TGTGCCAGCAGCTTAATAGTTGGTCGTGAAGCTTTCTTT
TRBV6-5	-	TRBJ2-3	-	CASTNTDTQYF	TGTGCCAGCACAAACACAGATACGCAGTATTTT
TRBV6-1	-	TRBJ2-2	TRBD1	CASSETGQGVPNTGELFF	TGTGCCAGCAGTGAAACCGGACAGGGCGTCCCGAACACCGGGGAGCTGTTTTTT
TRBV10-3	-	TRBJ1-6	-	CAISERLGGRSPLHF	TGTGCCATCAGTGAAAGACTGGGGGGACGTTCACCCCTCCACTTT
TRBV5-1	-	TRBJ2-5	-	CASSFGGYQETQYF	TGCGCCAGCAGCTTCGGAGGGTACCAAGAGACCCAGTACTTC
TRBV5-8	-	TRBJ2-3	-	CASSRMRVSTDTQYF	TGTGCCAGCAGTCGGATGAGGGTTAGCACAGATACGCAGTATTTT
TRBV6-6	-	TRBJ1-5	-	CASAESNQPQHF	TGTGCCAGCGCGGAGAGCAATCAGCCCCAGCATTTT
TRBV5-1	-	TRBJ2-5	TRBD2	CASSLAAGAGETQYF	TGCGCCAGCAGCTTGGCAGCGGGGGCAGGGGAGACCCAGTACTTC
TRBV29-1	few	TRBJ2-7	TRBD2	CSVPGTSGAEQYF	TGCAGCGTTCCCGGGACTAGCGGTGCCGAGCAGTACTTC
TRBV5-4	-	TRBJ1-2	TRBD1	CASSPTTGIGYGYTF	TGTGCCAGCAGCCCGACGACAGGGATCGGCTATGGCTACACCTTC
TRBV11-2	-	TRBJ1-2	-	CASSQAQGIGYTF	TGTGCCAGCAGCCAAGCACAGGGCATTGGCTACACCTTC